These T cell receptor beta chains were read from a single sample in a study of OX40 agonist ivuxolimab in advanced cancers. Libraries were prepared by immunoSEQ multiplex PCR; TCRdb keeps only in-frame clonotypes and omits some of them. The sample shows about 51,000 clones, about 77% of them seen only once. The material was CD4+ or CD8+ T cells sorted from blood, obtained in a trial of the OX40 agonist ivuxolimab. The source is an adult with an advanced solid tumor such as melanoma, head and neck, liver or kidney cancer. Both conserved end residues are part of each CDR3. Each record gives: D gene, clone size, V gene, J gene, CDR3 DNA, CDR3 protein. D genes are given only for firm matches. The size field is filled for only some rows; it gives once, few, many or a size class.

-	-	TRBV27	TRBJ2-7	TGTGCCAGCTTCGGTCGAGCCTACGAGCAGTACTTC	CASFGRAYEQYF
-	-	TRBV28	TRBJ2-4	TGTGCCAGCAGTACCCCAACAGGGACAAACATTCAGTACTTC	CASSTPTGTNIQYF
-	-	TRBV5-1	TRBJ1-4	TGCGCCAGCAGCTTTAGAGGGGGGGAGAATGAAAAACTGTTTTTT	CASSFRGGENEKLFF
-	-	TRBV5-1	TRBJ2-3	TGCGCCAGCAGCTTGGAATCCGCGGCGGGGTCCACAGATACGCAGTATTTT	CASSLESAAGSTDTQYF
-	-	TRBV12-2	TRBJ2-7	TGTGCAAGTCGCTTTCCAGGGGGCCGCTCCTACGAGCAGTACTTC	CASRFPGGRSYEQYF
-	once	TRBV7-8	TRBJ1-1	TGTGCCAGCAGCCCGAACGACAGGTTCCTAGGTGTAGCTTTCTTT	CASSPNDRFLGVAFF
-	-	TRBV5-1	TRBJ2-1	TGCGCCAGCACGAACGGGGCGTTAGATGATGAGCAGTTCTTC	CASTNGALDDEQFF
TRBD2	-	TRBV2	TRBJ2-7	TGTGCCACTCCGGGACTAGCGAGGAACGAGCAGTACTTC	CATPGLARNEQYF
-	-	TRBV27	TRBJ1-6	TGTGCCAGCAGTTTAAGCAGGGCCTCTAATTCACCCCTCCACTTT	CASSLSRASNSPLHF
TRBD1	few	TRBV5-1	TRBJ1-1	TGCGCCAGCAGCTTGTCGACCGCGGACAGGGGCGCTTTCTTT	CASSLSTADRGAFF
TRBD1	-	TRBV6-1	TRBJ2-7	TGTGCCAGCAGTGAACTGGGGACAGGGTACGAGCAGTACTTC	CASSELGTGYEQYF
-	few	TRBV10-2	TRBJ2-7	TGCGCCAGCAGTGAGTGGAGCGGCGCCCAACCTCGTCAGTACTTC	CASSEWSGAQPRQYF
TRBD2	-	TRBV5-1	TRBJ2-7	TGCGCCAGCAGCTTGGCCGGTAGCGGGGTATCCTACGAGCAGTACTTC	CASSLAGSGVSYEQYF
-	-	TRBV5-1	TRBJ2-3	TGCGCCAGCACGGGGGTCACAGATACGCAGTATTTT	CASTGVTDTQYF
-	-	TRBV10-3	TRBJ1-2	TGTGCCATCAGTGAGTCAAAAAACTATGGCTACACCTTC	CAISESKNYGYTF
TRBD2	-	TRBV5-1	TRBJ2-5	TGCGCCAGCAGCTGGACTAGGGGTGAAGAGACCCAGTACTTC	CASSWTRGEETQYF
-	-	TRBV18	TRBJ2-3	TGTGCCAGCTCACCACCGGTCATCTCAGATACGCAGTATTTT	CASSPPVISDTQYF
TRBD1	-	TRBV2	TRBJ2-3	TGTGCCAGCAGCGAAAGAACAGAGGGACAGGAGTATTTT	CASSERTEGQEYF
-	once	TRBV28	TRBJ2-1	TGTGCCAGCAGTTTGTCCACCTGGCTAGCCGGGGGATCGTTCTTC	CASSLSTWLAGGSFF
TRBD1	-	TRBV11-3	TRBJ2-7	TGTGCCAGCAGCTCCGGGACAGGGAATTACGAGCAGTACTTC	CASSSGTGNYEQYF
TRBD1	once	TRBV5-1	TRBJ1-2	TGCGCCAGCAGCTTGAGGGGGCAGCCTAACTATGGCTACACCTTC	CASSLRGQPNYGYTF
-	-	TRBV9	TRBJ2-6	TGTGCCAGCAGCGCGGGGCCCCCTCTCTCTGGGGCCAACGTCCTGACTTTC	CASSAGPPLSGANVLTF
TRBD2	-	TRBV4-1	TRBJ2-1	TGCGCCAGCAGCCGCACTAGCGGGACCCACAATGAGCAGTTCTTC	CASSRTSGTHNEQFF
-	-	TRBV5-4	TRBJ2-1	TGTGCCAGCAGCTTGGGATCTAGGTCCTACAATGAGCAGTTCTTC	CASSLGSRSYNEQFF
-	-	TRBV10-2	TRBJ2-7	TGCGCCAGCAGTGACCCCCCGTCCTACGAGCAGTACTTC	CASSDPPSYEQYF
-	-	TRBV5-4	TRBJ2-1	TGTGCCAGCAGCTCCAGCGGGTTCTCCTACAATGAGCAGTTCTTC	CASSSSGFSYNEQFF
-	once	TRBV7-8	TRBJ2-6	TGTGCCAGCAGCCCAGCCTTGTCTGGGGCCAACGTCCTGACTTTC	CASSPALSGANVLTF
-	-	TRBV7-2	TRBJ1-5	TGTGCCAGCAGCGCGCAGGGTAGTCAGCCCCAGCATTTT	CASSAQGSQPQHF
-	few	TRBV6-5	TRBJ1-1	TGTGCCAGCAGTTACTCAGGATTCATCAACACTGAAGCTTTCTTT	CASSYSGFINTEAFF
-	-	TRBV4-1	TRBJ1-4	TGCGCCAGCAGCCAAGATCGGGGATCAGGTGAAAAACTGTTTTTT	CASSQDRGSGEKLFF
TRBD1	once	TRBV6-1	TRBJ1-1	TGTGCCAGCAACCGGGACAGGATAGGGAACACTGAAGCTTTCTTT	CASNRDRIGNTEAFF
-	-	TRBV6-5	TRBJ1-1	TGTGCCAGCGCGCGAATGGCGACACAGAACACTGAAGCTTTCTTT	CASARMATQNTEAFF
TRBD2	-	TRBV11-2	TRBJ2-1	TGTGCCAGCAGCTTAGTTGGGCGGGAGCGGGGCAATGAGCAGTTCTTC	CASSLVGRERGNEQFF
TRBD2	-	TRBV6-4	TRBJ2-3	TGTGCCAGCACTCCCCAAGACAGGTTTCTAGCGGGGGGCAGGAATGATACGCAGTATTTT	CASTPQDRFLAGGRNDTQYF
-	-	TRBV14	TRBJ2-1	TGTGCCAGCAGCCTCGGCAACTACAATGAGCAGTTCTTC	CASSLGNYNEQFF
TRBD1	-	TRBV27	TRBJ1-1	TGTGCCAGCACCCCCGGGACAGGGGGGCTTATCTATAGGGGGCTTGAAGCTTTCTTT	CASTPGTGGLIYRGLEAFF
-	-	TRBV18	TRBJ1-2	TGTGCCAGCTCCCCAAGGGGGGGGATGGATGGCTACACCTTC	CASSPRGGMDGYTF
TRBD1	-	TRBV19	TRBJ2-3	TGTGCCAGTAGTTCCGGGACAGGGCCAGATACGCAGTATTTT	CASSSGTGPDTQYF
-	once	TRBV30	TRBJ1-6	TGTGCCCTCGGGGGCTCCTATAATTCACCCCTCCACTTT	CALGGSYNSPLHF
-	few	TRBV5-4	TRBJ2-1	TGTGCCAGCAGCGCCCTTTTCGGGGCATCTGGGAATGAGCAGTTCTTC	CASSALFGASGNEQFF
-	-	TRBV10-3	TRBJ2-1	TGTGCCATCAGTGAGTCGCGGTATCATGAGCAGTTCTTC	CAISESRYHEQFF
-	-	TRBV11-3	TRBJ2-7	TGTGCCAGCAGCTTAGGGGGCGCCAGCTCCTACGAGCAGTACTTC	CASSLGGASSYEQYF